What follows are 15 T cell receptor beta chains derived from one specimen sequenced in a study of blood T cell repertoires in COVID-19. Sequencing used immunoSEQ multiplex PCR; TCRdb keeps in-frame clones, though not all of them. The sample lists some 250,000 clones, 81% seen once, with 2.5% to 3% in the top ten. The specimen was peripheral blood. Receptors were obtained from a woman in her sixties with active or convalescent COVID-19.

The rearrangement links TRBV19 to TRBJ1-5; no reliable D call. Germline CDR1 LNHDA, CDR2 SQIVND (reference sequence). The germline V and J ends were trimmed by 3 bases and 3 bases, with 9 bases remaining between them. The length of the CDR3 is 14 residues. CDR3 bases: TGTGCCAGTAGTATGGTGGGCCCCAATCAGCCCCAGCATTTT. This sequence encodes CASSMVGPNQPQHF.

The chain recombines TRBV10-3 with TRBJ2-1; 7 bases align to TRBD2. The germline V gene encodes CDR1 ENHRY and CDR2 SYGVKD. Trimming took 4 bases from V and 0 from J; bases not matched to a gene: 6. The CDR3 length is 16 residues. CDR3 sequence (DNA): TGTGCCATCAGTGTGGAAGCGGGGAGCTCCTACAATGAGCAGTTCTTC. Its translation is CAISVEAGSSYNEQFF.

The V and J genes are TRBV6-2 or TRBV6-3 and TRBJ2-5, with TRBD1 matching over 8 bases. CDR3 length: 14 residues. V was clipped by 2 bases and J by 5 bases; unmatched bases: 4. Germline CDR1 is MNHEY and CDR2 is SVGEGT. The CDR3 sequence: CASSYTTGGETQYF. The CDR3 nucleotides are TGTGCCAGCAGTTACACCACAGGGGGGGAGACCCAGTACTTC.

The rearrangement uses TRBV10-3 and TRBJ2-1, with TRBD2 matching 7 bases. In germline, CDR1 is ENHRY, CDR2 SYGVKD. The junction had 7 bases not matched to a gene; V was cut back by 11 bases and J by 9 bases. This CDR3 contains 11 residues. The CDR3 region has the DNA TGTGCCGTGGGGGGGTCTACTGAGCAGTTCTTC. It specifies CAVGGSTEQFF.

The V call is TRBV19, the J call TRBJ2-5; D unresolved. Germline loops: CDR1 LNHDA, CDR2 SQIVND (reference sequence). Trimming pared 3 bases from V and 5 bases from J, leaving 7 bases between. The CDR3 sequence is 12 residues long. CDR3 sequence: CASSMGLETQYF. The CDR3 DNA is TGTGCCAGTAGTATGGGCTTGGAGACCCAGTACTTC.

CDR3 DNA sequence: TGTGCCAGCAGTGAATTGGACAGACTGAACACTGAAGCTTTCTTT. Translating it yields CASSELDRLNTEAFF. The chain combines TRBV6-1 with TRBJ1-1; a weak D match, TRBD1 (6 bases). From germline, CDR1 is MNHNS and CDR2 SASEGT. The CDR3 is 15 amino acids. Trimming took 2 bases from V and 0 from J, leaving 10 bases between them.

V and J are TRBV6-5 and TRBJ2-7; 9 bases are shared with TRBD1. Germline values: CDR1 MNHEY, CDR2 SVGAGI. V shed 8 bases and J 5 bases; nucleotides not matched to a gene: 13. The CDR3 is 15 residues long. This CDR3 reads CASCRTRTGANEQYF. The CDR3, as DNA: TGTGCCAGCTGTAGAACCCGGACAGGGGCCAACGAGCAGTACTTC.

V and J are TRBV5-5 and TRBJ1-6; D is possibly TRBD1 (5 bases). Trimming stripped 1 base from V and 5 bases from J, with 10 bases between. Germline-derived CDR1 and CDR2 are SGHKS and YYEKEE (reference sequence). This CDR3 has 15 amino acids. CDR3 nucleotides: TGTGCCAGCAGCTTGTTTCGGGGGGATAATTCACCCCTCCACTTT. Its translation: CASSLFRGDNSPLHF.

The chain couples TRBV9 to TRBJ1-1, with a possible D match to TRBD1 (5 bases). Germline values: CDR1 SGDLS, CDR2 YYNGEE. Trimming removed 1 base from V and 2 bases from J, with 9 bases in between. The CDR3 has 14 amino acids. The CDR3 reads CASSVSRVNTEAFF. In DNA form, the CDR3 reads TGTGCCAGCAGCGTATCCAGGGTCAACACTGAAGCTTTCTTT.

The rearrangement joins TRBV2 to TRBJ1-2; tentative D call: TRBD1 (5 bases). Trimming took off 6 bases at V and 0 bases at J, with 8 bases between the two ends. Germline CDR1 SNHLY, CDR2 FYNNEI. The CDR3 length is 13 residues. CDR3 nucleotide sequence: TGTGCCAGCAGCCCACAGGCTAACTATGGCTACACCTTC. Its protein is CASSPQANYGYTF. The full variable domain, rest sourced from reference TRBV2 and TRBJ1-2, is EPEVTQTPSHQVTQMGQEVILRCVPISNHLYFYWYRQILGQKVEFLVSFYNNEISEKSEIFDDQFSVERPDGSNFTLKIRSTKLEDSAMYFCASSPQANYGYTFGSGTRLTVV.

Note on this clone: A read error may produce the germline difference seen at one junction end. The chain couples TRBV12-5 to TRBJ2-3, with 7 bases matching TRBD1. This CDR3 region has 12 residues. The germline V gene encodes CDR1 LGHNT and CDR2 FRNRAP. The CDR3 bases are TGTGCTAGTGGTTTGCCCCGGGACAGATTATTTTTT. Amino acids: CASGLPRDRLFF.

Written as DNA, the CDR3 is TGTGCCAGCAGCGTAGGGACTACCCTCTCCTACGAGCAGTACTTC. Translated: CASSVGTTLSYEQYF. The chain combines TRBV9 with TRBJ2-7; possible D gene TRBD2, 6 bases. The CDR3 has 15 amino acids. Trimming removed 0 bases from V and 0 bases from J, with 10 bases in between. CDR1 is SGDLS and CDR2 is YYNGEE in the germline V gene.

The rearrangement links TRBV30 to TRBJ2-2, with 8 bases fitting TRBD2. With V trimmed by 3 bases and J by 0 bases, 12 bases remained unmatched. Germline V CDR1 and CDR2: GTSNPN, SVGIG (reference sequence). This CDR3 spans 18 amino acids. The CDR3, as DNA: TGTGCCTGGAGCATAACGAGGGCGGGGGGTCCGAACACCGGGGAGCTGTTTTTT. It encodes CAWSITRAGGPNTGELFF. Based on the CDR3 plus reference TRBV30 and TRBJ2-2, the full variable domain is SQTIHQWPATLVQPVGSPLSLECTVEGTSNPNLYWYRQAAGRGLQLLFYSVGIGQISSEVPQNLSASRPQDRQFILSSKKLLLSDSGFYLCAWSITRAGGPNTGELFFGEGSRLTVL.

CDR3 bases: TGCGCCAGCAGCTTTCGTCGATCTGCGGATACGCAGTATTTT. Protein product: CASSFRRSADTQYF. This chain links TRBV5-1 with TRBJ2-3; D remains ambiguous. This CDR3 spans 14 amino acids. Germline CDR1 reads SGHRS; CDR2 reads YFSETQ. Trimming took off 2 bases at V and 6 bases at J, with 13 bases between the two ends.

V is TRBV3-1 (or the pseudogene TRBV3-2) and J is TRBJ2-2, with D maybe TRBD1 (6 bases). The CDR3 spans 15 residues. The V and J ends lost 3 bases and 6 bases respectively, with 14 bases between them. Germline V gene sequence: CDR1 LGHDT, CDR2 YNNKEL (reference sequence). CDR3 amino acids: CASSQDSGTAGELFF. For the CDR3, the DNA is TGTGCCAGCAGCCAGGACAGTGGAACTGCCGGGGAGCTGTTTTTT.